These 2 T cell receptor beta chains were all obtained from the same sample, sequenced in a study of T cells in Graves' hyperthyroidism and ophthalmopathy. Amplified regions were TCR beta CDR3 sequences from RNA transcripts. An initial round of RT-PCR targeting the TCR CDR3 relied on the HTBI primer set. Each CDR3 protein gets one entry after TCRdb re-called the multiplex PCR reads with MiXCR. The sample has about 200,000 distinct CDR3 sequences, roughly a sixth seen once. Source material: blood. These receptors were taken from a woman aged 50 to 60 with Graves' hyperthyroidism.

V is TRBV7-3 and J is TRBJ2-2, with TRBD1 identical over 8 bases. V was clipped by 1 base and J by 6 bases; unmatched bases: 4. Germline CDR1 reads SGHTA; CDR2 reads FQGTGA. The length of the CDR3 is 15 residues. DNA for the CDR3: TGTGCCAGCAGCTTAATGGCAGGGGGCTCCGGGGAGCTGTTTTTT. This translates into CASSLMAGGSGELFF. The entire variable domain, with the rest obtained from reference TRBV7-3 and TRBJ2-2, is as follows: GAGVSQTPSNKVTEKGKYVELRCDPISGHTALYWYRQSLGQGPEFLIYFQGTGAADDSGLPNDRFFAVRPEGSVSTLKIQRTERGDSAVYLCASSLMAGGSGELFFGEGSRLTVL.

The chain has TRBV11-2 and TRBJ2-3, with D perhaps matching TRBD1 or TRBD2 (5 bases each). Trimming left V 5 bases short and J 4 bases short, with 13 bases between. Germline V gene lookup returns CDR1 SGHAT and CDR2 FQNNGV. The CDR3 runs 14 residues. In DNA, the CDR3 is TGTGCCAGCAGCCTGATCGGGACCCCAGATACGCAGTATTTT. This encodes CASSLIGTPDTQYF.